This record looks at one TCR beta chain sequence and its context. Seattle cases were enrolled at active infection and followed longitudinally. In the original processing: Estimates of nucleated cell counts were drawn from the amplification of reference gene primers. The table came from immunoSEQ multiplex PCR; TCRdb's copy has only in-frame clones and leaves some out. D and trimming were read from the DNA, whereas the V and J calls and clone size are those reported in that table. Here the sample spans 220,000 or so clones, more than 85% being singletons. This sample is part of a study of blood T cell repertoires in COVID-19. About the study: Donors in the United States, Italy and Spain gave samples during acute or convalescent COVID-19. Sources were T cells, B-cell-depleted T cells, or PBMCs; the material itself was cDNA or gDNA.

Input material: peripheral blood. The source of this sequence is a woman aged 45-60 years with COVID-19, enrolled during active disease.

CDR3 protein: CASSPFSGQGNEKLFF. CDR3 sequence (DNA): TGTGCCAGCAGCCCTTTTTCGGGACAGGGTAATGAAAAACTGTTTTTT. The rearrangement links TRBV3-1 (or the pseudogene TRBV3-2) to TRBJ1-4; 9 bases map to TRBD1. The ends lost 4 bases at V and 4 bases at J; junction bases unmatched: 7. CDR3 size: 16 residues. Germline CDR1 is LGHDT and CDR2 is YNNKEL (reference sequence).